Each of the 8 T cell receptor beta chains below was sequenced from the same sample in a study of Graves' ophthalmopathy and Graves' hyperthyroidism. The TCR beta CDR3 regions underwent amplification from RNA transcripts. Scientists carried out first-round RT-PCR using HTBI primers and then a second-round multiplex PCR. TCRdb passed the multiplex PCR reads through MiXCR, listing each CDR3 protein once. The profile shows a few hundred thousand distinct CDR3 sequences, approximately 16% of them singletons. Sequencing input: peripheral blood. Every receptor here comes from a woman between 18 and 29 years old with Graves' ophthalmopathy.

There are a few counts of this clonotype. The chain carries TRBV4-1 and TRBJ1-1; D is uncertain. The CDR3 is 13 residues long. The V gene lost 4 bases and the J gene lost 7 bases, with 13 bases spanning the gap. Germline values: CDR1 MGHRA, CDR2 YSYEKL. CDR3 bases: TGCGCCAGCAGCCTATCCGCAGAAGGTGAAGCTTTCTTT. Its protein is CASSLSAEGEAFF.

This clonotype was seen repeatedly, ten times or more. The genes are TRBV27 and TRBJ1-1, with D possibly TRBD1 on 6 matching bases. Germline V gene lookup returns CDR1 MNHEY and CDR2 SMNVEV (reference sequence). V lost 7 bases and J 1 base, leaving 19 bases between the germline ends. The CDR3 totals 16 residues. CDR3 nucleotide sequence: TGTGCCAGCACTCCTTTAACGGGACACCCGAACACTGAAGCTTTCTTT. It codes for CASTPLTGHPNTEAFF.

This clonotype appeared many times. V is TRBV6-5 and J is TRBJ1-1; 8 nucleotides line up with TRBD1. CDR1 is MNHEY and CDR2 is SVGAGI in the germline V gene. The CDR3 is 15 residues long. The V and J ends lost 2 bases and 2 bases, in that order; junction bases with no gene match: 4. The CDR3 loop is CASSYPGQGNTEAFF. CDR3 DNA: TGTGCCAGCAGTTACCCAGGACAGGGTAACACTGAAGCTTTCTTT.

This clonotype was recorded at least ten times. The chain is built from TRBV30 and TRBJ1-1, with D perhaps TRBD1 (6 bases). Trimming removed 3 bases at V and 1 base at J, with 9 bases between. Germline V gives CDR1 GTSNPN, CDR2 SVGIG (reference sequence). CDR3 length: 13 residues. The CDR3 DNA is TGTGCCTGGAGCCGGACAGCGAACACTGAAGCTTTCTTT. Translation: CAWSRTANTEAFF.

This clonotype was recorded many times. The CDR3 spells CSVEWGDGYTF. CDR3 in DNA: TGCAGCGTTGAATGGGGGGATGGCTACACCTTC. The rearrangement links TRBV29-1 to TRBJ1-2, with TRBD1 as a possible D gene (5 bases). The CDR3 is 11 residues long. Deletions cut 2 bases from V and 6 bases from J, with 7 bases between. CDR1 and CDR2 (germline): SQVTM, ANQGSEA.

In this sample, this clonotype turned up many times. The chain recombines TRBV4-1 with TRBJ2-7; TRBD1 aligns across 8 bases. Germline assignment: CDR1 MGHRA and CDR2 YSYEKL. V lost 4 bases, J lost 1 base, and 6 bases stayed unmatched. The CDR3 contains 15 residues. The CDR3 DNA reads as TGCGCCAGCAGCCGAACGACAGGGGCGTCCTACGAGCAGTACTTC. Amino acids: CASSRTTGASYEQYF.

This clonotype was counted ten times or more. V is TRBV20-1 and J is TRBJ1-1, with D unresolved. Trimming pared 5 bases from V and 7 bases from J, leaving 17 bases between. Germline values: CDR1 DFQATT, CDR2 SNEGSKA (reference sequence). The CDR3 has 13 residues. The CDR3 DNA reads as TGCAGTGCTCGTTCGGGTTCGGTTGGTGAAGCTTTCTTT. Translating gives CSARSGSVGEAFF.

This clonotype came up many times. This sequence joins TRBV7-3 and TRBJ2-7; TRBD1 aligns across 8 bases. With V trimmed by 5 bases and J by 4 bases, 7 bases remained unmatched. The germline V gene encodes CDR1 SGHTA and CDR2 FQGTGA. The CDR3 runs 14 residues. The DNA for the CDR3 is TGTGCCAGCAGCCGTGGACAGGGTGTTTACGAGCAGTACTTC. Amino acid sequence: CASSRGQGVYEQYF.